The entry below describes one T cell receptor (beta chain). Its antigen is unknown. The CDR3 covers 14 residues. J was trimmed by 4 bases and V by 2 bases; bases with no gene match: 5. From germline, CDR1 is SQVTM and CDR2 ANQGSEA. The authors' processing: Owing to the provision of junction-only sequences devoid of quality scores by immunoSEQ, filtering differed. The repertoire was sequenced with immunoSEQ multiplex PCR; TCRdb's copy has only in-frame clones and lacks some. From that table come the V and J calls and clone size; the DNA was used to work out D and trimming. The sample includes some 2.4 million clones, over 85% seen only once; the top ten take 0.36%. These data come from a study of shared clonotypes between healthy human individuals. General observations from the study: Clonotypes shared by all four sorted-subset donors had higher generation probabilities than non-shared clonotypes.

The sample was naive CD4+ T cells from PBMCs. Described subset: CD45RA+ positively selected. This TCR was recovered from a man younger than 35 in good health. Some clones in this sample may be carry-over from other donors' samples. The J gene is TRBJ1-2, the V gene TRBV29-1; the match to TRBD1 covers 9 bases. The CDR3 protein is CSVEWADRGYGYTF. The DNA of the CDR3 is TGCAGCGTTGAATGGGCGGACAGGGGCTATGGCTACACCTTC.